This TCR beta chain originates from a study of blood T cell repertoires in COVID-19. Overall study context: Material from acute and convalescent COVID-19 was sourced from the United States, Italy and Spain.

Authors' data handling: Reference gene primers were amplified, and this amplification served to estimate nucleated cell counts. Produced via immunoSEQ multiplex PCR; TCRdb's table is partial and in-frame only. V and J calls and clone size are copied from that table; D and trimming were computed from the DNA. The table shows under 55,000 clones, with approximately 78% occurring only once. The CDR3 is 15 amino acids. V lost 4 bases and J 10 bases, leaving 17 bases between the germline ends. The V gene's germline CDR1 is MDHEN and CDR2 SYDVKM. This receptor was obtained from a woman aged 50 to 60 with acute COVID-19. The chain joins TRBV28 to TRBJ1-6; D is perhaps TRBD1 (6 bases). The sequenced sample was PBMCs or T cells enriched from blood (not recorded which). CDR3 DNA: TGTGCCAGCAGTTCCTGGGACACGGTGTCATCACCCCTCCACTTT. Translated: CASSSWDTVSSPLHF.